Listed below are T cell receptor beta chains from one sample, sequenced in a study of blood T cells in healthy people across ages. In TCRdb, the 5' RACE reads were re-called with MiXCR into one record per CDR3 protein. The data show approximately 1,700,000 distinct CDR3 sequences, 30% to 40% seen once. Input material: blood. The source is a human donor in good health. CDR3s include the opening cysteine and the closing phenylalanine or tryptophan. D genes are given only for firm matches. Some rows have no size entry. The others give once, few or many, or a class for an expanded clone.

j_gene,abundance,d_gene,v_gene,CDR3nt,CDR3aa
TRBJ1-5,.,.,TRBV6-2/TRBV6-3,TGTGCCAGCAGCCTCCATAGCAATCAGCCCCAGCATTTT,CASSLHSNQPQHF
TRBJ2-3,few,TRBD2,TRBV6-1,TGTGCCAGCAGCACGGGGGGAGTTACGCAGTATTTT,CASSTGGVTQYF
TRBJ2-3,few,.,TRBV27,TGTGCCAGCAGTTTTGGCTGGGATACGCAGTATTTT,CASSFGWDTQYF
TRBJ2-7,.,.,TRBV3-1,TGTGCCAGCAGCCAATTTAGGAATCCCTACGAGCAGTACTTC,CASSQFRNPYEQYF
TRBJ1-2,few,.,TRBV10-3,TGTGCCATCAGTGAGTCTAAGGATGGCTACACCTTC,CAISESKDGYTF
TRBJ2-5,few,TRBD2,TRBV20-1,TGCAGTGCCCGCGGACTAGCCCCTCAGATCCAAGAGACCCAGTACTTC,CSARGLAPQIQETQYF
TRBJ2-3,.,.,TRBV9,TGTGCCAGCAGCGTATTGCGACACACAGATACGCAGTATTTT,CASSVLRHTDTQYF
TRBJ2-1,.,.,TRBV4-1,TGCGCCAGCAGCCAAGACACAGGGGAGGGGTTGGAGCAGTTCTTC,CASSQDTGEGLEQFF
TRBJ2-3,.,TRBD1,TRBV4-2,TGTGCCAGCAGCCAAGGGGTTGGGACAGGGGGCACAGACACGCAGTATTTT,CASSQGVGTGGTDTQYF
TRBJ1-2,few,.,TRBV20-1,TGCAGTGCTGAAACTTGGACAGAAAACTATGGCTACACCTTC,CSAETWTENYGYTF
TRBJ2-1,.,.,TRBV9,TGTGCCAGCAGCGTAGAGAGGGCGGTCTACAATGAGCAGTTCTTC,CASSVERAVYNEQFF
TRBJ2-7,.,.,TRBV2,TGTGCCAGCAGTGAATCAGCCTACTACGAGCAGTACTTC,CASSESAYYEQYF
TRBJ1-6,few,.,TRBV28,TGTGCCAGCAGTCCGAGACCGGGACGGAATTATAATTCACCCCTCCACTTT,CASSPRPGRNYNSPLHF
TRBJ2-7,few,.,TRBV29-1,TGCAGCGTTAAGGAAACCTACGAGCAGTACTTC,CSVKETYEQYF
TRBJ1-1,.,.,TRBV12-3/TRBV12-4,TGTGCCAGCAGTTACAAGGGGGGGTCCACTGAAGCTTTCTTT,CASSYKGGSTEAFF
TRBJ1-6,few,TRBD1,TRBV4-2,TGTGCCAGCAGCCAAGATGTGGGGACAGGAGCCTATAATTCACCCCTCCACTTT,CASSQDVGTGAYNSPLHF
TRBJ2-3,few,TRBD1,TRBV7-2,TGTGCCAGCAGCTCCGGGAGGACAGGGGGCGTAGATACGCAGTATTTT,CASSSGRTGGVDTQYF
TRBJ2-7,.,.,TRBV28,TGTGCCAGCAGTCAACTCAGAGGTTCTTCCTACGAGCAGTACTTC,CASSQLRGSSYEQYF
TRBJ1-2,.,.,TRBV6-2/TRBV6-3,TGTGCCAGCAGCATGACAGAACTCTATGGCTACACCTTC,CASSMTELYGYTF
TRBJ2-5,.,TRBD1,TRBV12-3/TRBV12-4,TGTGCCAGCAGTGTTCGACAGGGTAGGGAGACCCAGTACTTC,CASSVRQGRETQYF
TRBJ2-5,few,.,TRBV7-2,TGTGCCAGCAGCCGAGCCTCCGGGGCGGGCAGGGAGACCCAGTACTTC,CASSRASGAGRETQYF
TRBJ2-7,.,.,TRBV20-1,TGCAGTGTTACCCGGGACACCGACTACGAGCAGTACTTC,CSVTRDTDYEQYF
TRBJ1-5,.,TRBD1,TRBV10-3,TGTGCCATCAGTCCGGGACAGGCAGATCAGCCCCAGCATTTT,CAISPGQADQPQHF
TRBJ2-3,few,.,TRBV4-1,TGCGCCAGCAGCCAAGATCCAACTACACTTAATACGCAGTATTTT,CASSQDPTTLNTQYF
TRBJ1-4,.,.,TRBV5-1,TGCGCCAGCAGCTTTGGACCGAATGAAAAACTGTTTTTT,CASSFGPNEKLFF
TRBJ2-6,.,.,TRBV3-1,TGTGCCAGCAGCCCCACGGGCGGAGGGGCCAACGTCCTGACTTTC,CASSPTGGGANVLTF
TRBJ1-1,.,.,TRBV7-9,TGTGCCAGCAGCTTATATGGCAGGGGCATGAACACTGAAGCTTTCTTT,CASSLYGRGMNTEAFF
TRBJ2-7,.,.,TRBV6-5,TGTGCCAGCAGTTTTACGAGGTACTACGGCGAGCAGTACTTC,CASSFTRYYGEQYF
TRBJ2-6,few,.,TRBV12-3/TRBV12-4,TGTGCCAGCAGTTCTCTCGGGATCGGATATAACGTCCTGACTTTC,CASSSLGIGYNVLTF
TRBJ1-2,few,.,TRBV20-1,TGCAGTGCTAGACCTACAGGGTTTGCTAACTATGGCTACACCTTC,CSARPTGFANYGYTF
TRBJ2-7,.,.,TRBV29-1,TGCAGCGTTGAGCGAGAGTTCGGATCCTACGAGCAGTACTTC,CSVEREFGSYEQYF
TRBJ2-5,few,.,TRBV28,TGTGCCAGCAACCTAGGAGTGGGAAACCAAGAGACCCAGTACTTC,CASNLGVGNQETQYF
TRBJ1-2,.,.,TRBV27,TGTGCCAGCAGTTGGGGGCCGAGGGGACAAGGCTACACCTTC,CASSWGPRGQGYTF
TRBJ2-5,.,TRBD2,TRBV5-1,TGCGCCAGCAGCTTGTTCGGCGGGGGGAACAAAGAGACCCAGTACTTC,CASSLFGGGNKETQYF
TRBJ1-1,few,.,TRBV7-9,TGTGCCAGCAACGGGTCCGGCCGAGGGACTGAAGCTTTCTTT,CASNGSGRGTEAFF
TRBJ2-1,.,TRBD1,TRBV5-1,TGCGCCAGCAGCTTGGGGGGGACAGAGGCATCCTACAATGAGCAGTTCTTC,CASSLGGTEASYNEQFF
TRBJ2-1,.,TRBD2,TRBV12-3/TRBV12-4,TGTGCCAGCAGTTCGGGGGGAACATTCAATGAGCAGTTCTTC,CASSSGGTFNEQFF
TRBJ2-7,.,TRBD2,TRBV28,TGTGCCAGCAGTAAAGGGACTAGCGGGGGGGTAAGGTCCTACGAGCAGTACTTC,CASSKGTSGGVRSYEQYF
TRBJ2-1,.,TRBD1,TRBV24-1,TGTGCCACCAGTGATCCCGCCGGGACAGGCTCCTACAATGAGCAGTTCTTC,CATSDPAGTGSYNEQFF
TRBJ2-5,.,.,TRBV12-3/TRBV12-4,TGTGCCAGCAAGGCGGAAGAGACCCAGTACTTC,CASKAEETQYF
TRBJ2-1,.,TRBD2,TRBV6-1,TGTGCCAGCAGTGAAGTGTTTAGCGGGGGGGCAGGGAATGAGCAGTTCTTC,CASSEVFSGGAGNEQFF
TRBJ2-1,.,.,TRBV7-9,TGTGCCAGCAGCTCCCAGGGAGTAGTTCCCTACAATGAGCAGTTCTTC,CASSSQGVVPYNEQFF